Following are 5 T cell receptor beta chains from one sample sequenced in a study of T cell changes during pregnancy in multiple sclerosis. Assay used: immunoSEQ multiplex PCR; TCRdb lists only in-frame clones, some missing. Of 40,000 or so clones in the sample, nearly 90% were seen once. This specimen was CD8+ T cells from peripheral blood mononuclear cells, taken in the first trimester of pregnancy. The receptors originated from a female donor with multiple sclerosis, enrolled in a pregnancy study.

This chain joins TRBV9 and TRBJ2-4, with 7 bases that match TRBD2. The CDR3 has 16 residues. Per the germline V gene, CDR1 is SGDLS and CDR2 is YYNGEE. The V and J ends lost 1 base and 8 bases, in that order; junction bases with no gene match: 12. DNA for the CDR3: TGTGCCAGCAGCGTATATGGGGGGGGGTTGGGGGACATTCAGTACTTC. This encodes CASSVYGGGLGDIQYF.

This clone was found a few times. The chain employs TRBV29-1 and TRBJ1-1; a weak D match, TRBD1 (5 bases). Between the trimmed V and J ends, which lost 3 bases and 8 bases, there was a span of 13 bases. CDR1 is SQVTM, CDR2 ANQGSEA, per germline. The CDR3 sequence is 12 residues long. The CDR3 bases are TGCAGCGTTGATTGGGGCAGCCGAGAAGCTTTCTTT. Translation gives CSVDWGSREAFF.

The CDR3 reads CASSENKSSDRGFDNEQFF. The CDR3 nucleotides are TGCGCCAGCAGTGAGAATAAGAGCTCGGACAGGGGTTTTGACAATGAGCAGTTCTTC. V and J are TRBV10-1 and TRBJ2-1; 9 nucleotides line up with TRBD1. The CDR3 is 19 residues long. J gave up 5 bases and V 2 bases, and 16 bases lay outside the gene matches. The germline gives CDR1 WNHNN, CDR2 SYGVQD (reference sequence).

The chain employs TRBV6-5 and TRBJ1-1; 7 bases are shared with TRBD1. With 7 bases clipped from V and 4 bases from J, the junction kept 12 bases outside the gene matches. CDR3 size: 15 residues. Germline loops: CDR1 MNHEY, CDR2 SVGAGI. The CDR3 coding sequence is TGTGCCAGCAATCCGGACAGGCGGCTCGGCACTGAAGCTTTCTTT. The encoded protein is CASNPDRRLGTEAFF.

The chain couples TRBV7-9 to TRBJ2-1; 8 bases align to TRBD2. Germline V gene data show CDR1 as SEHNR and CDR2 as FQNEAQ (reference sequence). V was pared by 2 bases and J by 8 bases, with 8 bases of the junction left unmatched. This CDR3 has 15 residues. CDR3 bases: TGTGCCAGCAGCTTATTAGTAGCGGGGAGGCATGAGCAGTTCTTC. It codes for CASSLLVAGRHEQFF.